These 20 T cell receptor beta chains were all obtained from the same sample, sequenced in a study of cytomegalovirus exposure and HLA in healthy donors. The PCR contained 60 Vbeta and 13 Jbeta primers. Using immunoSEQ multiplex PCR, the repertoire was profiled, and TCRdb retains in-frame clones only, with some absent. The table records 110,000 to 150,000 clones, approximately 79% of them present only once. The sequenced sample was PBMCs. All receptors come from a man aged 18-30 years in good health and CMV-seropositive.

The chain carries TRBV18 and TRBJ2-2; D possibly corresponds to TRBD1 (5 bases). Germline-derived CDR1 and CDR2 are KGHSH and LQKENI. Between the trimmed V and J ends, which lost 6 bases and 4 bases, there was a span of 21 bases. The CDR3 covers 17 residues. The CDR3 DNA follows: TGTGCCAGCTCCCCATCAAGGCAGGGAACGATCACCGGGGAGCTGTTTTTT. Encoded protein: CASSPSRQGTITGELFF.

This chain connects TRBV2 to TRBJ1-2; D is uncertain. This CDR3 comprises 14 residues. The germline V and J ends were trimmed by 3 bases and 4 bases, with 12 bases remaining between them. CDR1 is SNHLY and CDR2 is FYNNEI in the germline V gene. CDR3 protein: CASSDRPVSYGYTF. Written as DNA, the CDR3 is TGTGCCAGCAGTGATCGCCCCGTCAGCTATGGCTACACCTTC.

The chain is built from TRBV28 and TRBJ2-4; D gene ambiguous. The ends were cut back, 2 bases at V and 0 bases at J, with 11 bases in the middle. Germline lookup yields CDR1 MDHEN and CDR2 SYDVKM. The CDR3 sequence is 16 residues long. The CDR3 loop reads CASSLPPQVAKNIQYF. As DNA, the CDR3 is TGTGCCAGCAGTTTACCGCCCCAGGTAGCCAAAAACATTCAGTACTTC. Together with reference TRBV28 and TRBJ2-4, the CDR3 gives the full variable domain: DVKVTQSSRYLVKRTGEKVFLECVQDMDHENMFWYRQDPGLGLRLIYFSYDVKMKEKGDIPEGYSVSREKKERFSLILESASTNQTSMYLCASSLPPQVAKNIQYFGAGTRLSVL.

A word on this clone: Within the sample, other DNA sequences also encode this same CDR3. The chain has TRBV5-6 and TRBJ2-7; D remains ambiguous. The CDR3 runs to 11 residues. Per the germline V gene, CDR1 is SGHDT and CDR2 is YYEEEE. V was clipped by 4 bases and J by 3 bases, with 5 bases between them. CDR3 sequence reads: CASSHSYEQYF. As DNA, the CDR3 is TGTGCCAGCAGCCACAGCTACGAGCAGTACTTC. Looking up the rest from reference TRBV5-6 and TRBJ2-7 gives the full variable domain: DAGVTQSPTHLIKTRGQQVTLRCSPKSGHDTVSWYQQALGQGPQFIFQYYEEEERQRGNFPDRFSGHQFPNYSSELNVNALLLGDSALYLCASSHSYEQYFGPGTRLTVT.

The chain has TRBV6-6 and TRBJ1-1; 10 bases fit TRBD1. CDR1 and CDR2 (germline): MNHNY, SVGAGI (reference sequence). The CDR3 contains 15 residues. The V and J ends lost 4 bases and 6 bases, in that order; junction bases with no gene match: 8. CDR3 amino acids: CASSSRQGAKSEAFF. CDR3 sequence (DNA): TGTGCCAGCAGTTCCAGACAGGGGGCTAAGTCTGAAGCTTTCTTT.

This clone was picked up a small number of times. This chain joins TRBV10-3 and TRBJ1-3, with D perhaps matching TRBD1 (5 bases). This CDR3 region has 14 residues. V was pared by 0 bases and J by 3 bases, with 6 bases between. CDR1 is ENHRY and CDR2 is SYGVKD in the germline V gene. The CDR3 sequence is CAISESQVGNTIYF. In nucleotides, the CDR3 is TGTGCCATCAGTGAGTCACAGGTTGGAAACACCATATATTTT.

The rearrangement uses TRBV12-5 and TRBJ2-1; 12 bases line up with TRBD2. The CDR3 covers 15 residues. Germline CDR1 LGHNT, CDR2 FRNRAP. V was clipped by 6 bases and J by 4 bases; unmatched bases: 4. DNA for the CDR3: TGTGCTAGTGGATTAGGACTAGCGGGGTACAATGAGCAGTTCTTC. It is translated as CASGLGLAGYNEQFF.

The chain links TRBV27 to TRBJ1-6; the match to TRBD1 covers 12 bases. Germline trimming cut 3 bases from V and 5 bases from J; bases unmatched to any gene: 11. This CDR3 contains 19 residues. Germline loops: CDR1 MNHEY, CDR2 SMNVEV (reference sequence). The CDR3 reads CASSLRRGTGGLHNSPLHF. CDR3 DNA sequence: TGTGCCAGCAGTTTGAGGCGAGGGACAGGGGGCCTCCATAATTCACCCCTCCACTTT.

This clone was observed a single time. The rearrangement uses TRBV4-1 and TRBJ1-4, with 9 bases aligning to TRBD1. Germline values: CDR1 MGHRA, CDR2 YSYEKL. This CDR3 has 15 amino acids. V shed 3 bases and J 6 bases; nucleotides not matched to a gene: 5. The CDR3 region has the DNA TGCGCCAGCAGCCATCACCGGGACAGGGATGAAAAACTGTTTTTT. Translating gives CASSHHRDRDEKLFF.

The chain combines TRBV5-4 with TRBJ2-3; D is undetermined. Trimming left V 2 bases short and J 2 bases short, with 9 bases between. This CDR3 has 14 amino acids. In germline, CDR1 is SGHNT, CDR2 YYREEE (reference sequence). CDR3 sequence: CASSFPPSTDTQYF. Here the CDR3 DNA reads TGTGCCAGCAGCTTTCCCCCCTCCACAGATACGCAGTATTTT.

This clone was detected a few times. CDR3 DNA sequence: TGTGCCAGCTCACCACTAGGACAGGGGGCCGGAGGACTCTACGAGCAGTACTTC. Protein sequence: CASSPLGQGAGGLYEQYF. The chain links TRBV18 to TRBJ2-7, with 11 bases identical to TRBD1. Germline trimming cut 1 base from V and 3 bases from J; bases unmatched to any gene: 11. Per germline, CDR1 KGHSH and CDR2 LQKENI. The CDR3 is made up of 18 amino acids.

CDR3 bases: TGTGCCAGCAGTTTAAACAGGGCCTACGAGCAGTACTTC. This gives the protein CASSLNRAYEQYF. The chain has TRBV27 and TRBJ2-7; a possible D gene is TRBD1 (6 bases). This CDR3 is built from 13 residues. Germline V gene lookup returns CDR1 MNHEY and CDR2 SMNVEV (reference sequence). With 2 bases removed from V and 2 bases from J, the gap between germline ends came to 7 bases.

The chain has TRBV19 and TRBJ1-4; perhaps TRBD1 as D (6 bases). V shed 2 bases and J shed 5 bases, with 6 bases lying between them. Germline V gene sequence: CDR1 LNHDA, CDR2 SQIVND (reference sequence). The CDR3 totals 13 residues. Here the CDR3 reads CASSIRGNEKLFF. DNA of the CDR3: TGTGCCAGTAGTATAAGGGGGAATGAAAAACTGTTTTTT.

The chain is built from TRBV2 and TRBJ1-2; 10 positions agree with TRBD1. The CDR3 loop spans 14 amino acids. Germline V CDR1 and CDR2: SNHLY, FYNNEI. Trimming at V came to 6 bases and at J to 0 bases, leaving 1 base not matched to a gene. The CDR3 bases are TGTGCCAGCAGGGGGACAGGGGCTAACTATGGCTACACCTTC. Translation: CASRGTGANYGYTF.

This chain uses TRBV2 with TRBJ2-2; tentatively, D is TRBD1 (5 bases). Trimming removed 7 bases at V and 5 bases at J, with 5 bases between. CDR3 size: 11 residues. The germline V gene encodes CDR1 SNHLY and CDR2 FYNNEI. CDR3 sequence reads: CASTGTGELFF. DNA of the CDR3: TGTGCCAGCACAGGGACCGGGGAGCTGTTTTTT.

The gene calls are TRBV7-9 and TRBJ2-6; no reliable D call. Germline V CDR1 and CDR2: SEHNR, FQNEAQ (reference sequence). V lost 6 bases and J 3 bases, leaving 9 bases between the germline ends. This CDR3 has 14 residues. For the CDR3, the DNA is TGTGCCAGCAGTAACCAGATTGGGGCCAACGTCCTGACTTTC. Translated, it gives CASSNQIGANVLTF.

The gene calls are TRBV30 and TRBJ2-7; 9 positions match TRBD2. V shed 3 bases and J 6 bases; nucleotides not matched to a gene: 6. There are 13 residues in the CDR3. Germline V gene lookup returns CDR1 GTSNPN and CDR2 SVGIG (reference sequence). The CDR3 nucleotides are TGTGCCTGGAGGGCGGGAGGGCCCCGCGAGCAGTACTTC. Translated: CAWRAGGPREQYF.

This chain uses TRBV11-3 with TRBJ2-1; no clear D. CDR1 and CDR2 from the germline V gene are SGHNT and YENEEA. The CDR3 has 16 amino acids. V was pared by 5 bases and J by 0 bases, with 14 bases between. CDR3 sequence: CASSPRSVSSYNEQFF. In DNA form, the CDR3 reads TGTGCCAGCAGCCCCCGGAGCGTTAGCTCCTACAATGAGCAGTTCTTC.

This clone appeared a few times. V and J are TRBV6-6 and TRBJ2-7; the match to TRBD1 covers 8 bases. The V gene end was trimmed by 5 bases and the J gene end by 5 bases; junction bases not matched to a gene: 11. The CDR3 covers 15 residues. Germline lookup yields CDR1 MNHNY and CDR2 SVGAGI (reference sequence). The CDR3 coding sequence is TGTGCCAGCAGTAGAGCTGGACAGGGATTCCACGAGCAGTACTTC. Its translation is CASSRAGQGFHEQYF.

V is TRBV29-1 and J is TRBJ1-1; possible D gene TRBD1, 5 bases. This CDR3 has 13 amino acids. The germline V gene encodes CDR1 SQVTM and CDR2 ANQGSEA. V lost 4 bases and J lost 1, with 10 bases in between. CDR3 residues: CSVASQGNTEAFF. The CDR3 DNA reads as TGCAGCGTTGCTTCCCAGGGGAACACTGAAGCTTTCTTT.